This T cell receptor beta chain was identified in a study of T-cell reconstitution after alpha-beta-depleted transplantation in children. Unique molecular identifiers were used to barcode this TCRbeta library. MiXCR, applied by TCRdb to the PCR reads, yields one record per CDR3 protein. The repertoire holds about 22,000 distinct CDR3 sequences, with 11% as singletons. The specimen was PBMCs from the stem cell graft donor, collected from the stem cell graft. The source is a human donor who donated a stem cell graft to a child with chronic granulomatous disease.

CDR3 nucleotides: TGTGCCAGCAGTTTATACAGGGGGCCCAATCAGCCCCAGCATTTT. Protein: CASSLYRGPNQPQHF. This chain joins TRBV12-3 or TRBV12-4 and TRBJ1-5, with 9 bases matching TRBD1. This CDR3 has 15 residues. After removal of 2 bases from V and 3 bases from J, the junction contained 2 bases not matched to a gene.